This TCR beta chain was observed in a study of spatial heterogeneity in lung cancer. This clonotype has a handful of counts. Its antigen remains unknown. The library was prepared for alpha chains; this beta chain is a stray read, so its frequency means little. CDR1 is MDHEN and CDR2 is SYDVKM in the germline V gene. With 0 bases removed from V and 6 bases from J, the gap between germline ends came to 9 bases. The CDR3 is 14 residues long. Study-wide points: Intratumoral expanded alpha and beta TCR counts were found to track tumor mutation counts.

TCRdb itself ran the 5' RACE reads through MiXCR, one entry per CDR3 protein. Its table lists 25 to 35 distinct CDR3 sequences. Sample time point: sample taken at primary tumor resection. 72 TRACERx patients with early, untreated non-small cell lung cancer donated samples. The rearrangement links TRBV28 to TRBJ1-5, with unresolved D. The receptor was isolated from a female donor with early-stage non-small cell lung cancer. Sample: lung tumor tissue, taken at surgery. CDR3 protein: CASSLWVGSQPQHF. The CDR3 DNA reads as TGTGCCAGCAGTTTATGGGTGGGTAGTCAGCCCCAGCATTTT.